Detailed here is one T cell receptor beta chain. Its antigen is still unknown. An end of the junction does not agree with germline; a read error may underlie this. Germline CDR1 and CDR2: SEHNR and FQNEAQ (reference sequence). The CDR3 sequence is 17 residues long. This specimen belongs to a study of blood T cells in healthy people across ages. Findings and limits, study-wide: Estimates of total diversity, which came from one million sequenced T cells, were considered to be underestimates. More naive CD4+ cells and higher diversity were found in long-lived than in aged donors.

Then a second PCR, running roughly 7 to 11 cycles, was carried out with a sample-barcoded 5' primer and a J-beta primer mix. TCRdb recomputed calls from the 5' RACE reads with MiXCR, one row per CDR3 protein. Among roughly 1.5 million distinct CDR3 sequences listed, roughly 43% were seen once. The chain links TRBV7-9 to TRBJ1-4; 9 nucleotides line up with TRBD1. Sequencing was performed on blood. The receptor was derived from a woman aged 18 to 35 in good health. The CDR3 nucleotides read TGTGCCAGCAGCTTAGGCTTTTATGGGACAGGGAATGAAAAACCGTTTTTT. The encoded protein is CASSLGFYGTGNEKPFF.